This T cell receptor beta chain was profiled in a study of T cell repertoires in cytomegalovirus infection. Remarks on this clonotype: What it recognizes is unknown.

V was clipped by 10 bases and J by 2 bases; unmatched bases: 4. Germline assignment: CDR1 SNHLY and CDR2 FYNNEI. This CDR3 has 13 residues. TCRdb fed the reads into MiXCR, producing one record per CDR3 protein. The table shows 900,000 to 950,000 distinct CDR3 sequences, with around a third occurring only once. The rearrangement uses TRBV2 and TRBJ2-2; 7 bases are shared with TRBD1. The source material was cultured CD8+ T cells from PBMCs, sampled from culture after CMV antigen stimulation. The receptor was derived from a human donor in good health (CMV status not recorded). Some clones in this sample may be carry-over from other donors' samples. Here the CDR3 DNA reads TGTGCCATCAACAGGGGAAACACCGGGGAGCTGTTTTTT. Translated: CAINRGNTGELFF.